This TCR beta chain was documented in a study of cytomegalovirus exposure and HLA in healthy donors. Study conclusions and caveats: While the bulk of TCR sequences proved rare, some public TCRs turned up in many donors. Cytomegalovirus-associated TCR beta chains were listed, numbering some 170. With high specificity and sensitivity, the classifier reportedly diagnosed cytomegalovirus status. The authors judged a highly shared variant cluster likely a sequencing artifact.

Per germline, CDR1 MRHNA and CDR2 SNTAGT. This CDR3 contains 15 residues. A word on this clone: Its target is not known. The junction does not match germline at one end; this may be a read error.

PCR employed 60 Vbeta and 13 Jbeta primers. Generated by immunoSEQ multiplex PCR, the TCRdb table keeps only in-frame clones and is missing some. The sample records about 180,000 clones, more than 60% being singletons. The sequenced sample was PBMCs. The source is a human donor in good health. The chain links TRBV6-4 to TRBJ2-1; D ambiguous. Here the CDR3 reads CASRDSPSSYNEQFF. The CDR3 bases are TGTGCCAGCAGAGACTCCCCGAGCTCCTACAATGAGCAGTTCTTC.